Presented here are 2 T cell receptor beta chains from one specimen sequenced in a study of pediatric ulcerative colitis. One to two pinch biopsies were taken from the rectum during colonoscopy. Measured with immunoSEQ multiplex PCR; TCRdb has only the in-frame clones, and not every one. The repertoire holds over 45,000 clones, with 78% as singletons. Sequencing was carried out using gut tissue. These receptors all stem from a girl between 5 and 17 years old with moderate ulcerative colitis.

This rearrangement joins TRBV4-1 to TRBJ1-1; D is unclear. This CDR3 is built from 12 residues. Between the trimmed V and J ends, which lost 4 bases and 7 bases, there was a span of 10 bases. Germline loops: CDR1 MGHRA, CDR2 YSYEKL. CDR3 residues: CASSRPDYEAFF. Here the CDR3 DNA reads TGCGCCAGCAGCCGACCGGACTATGAAGCTTTCTTT.

The chain couples TRBV5-1 to TRBJ1-1; no firm D call. V lost 1 base to trimming and J lost 4 bases, with 8 bases between them. This CDR3 spans 13 amino acids. The germline CDR1 and CDR2 sequences are SGHRS and YFSETQ. The CDR3 spells CASSLLDGTEAFF. The CDR3 DNA reads TGCGCCAGCAGCTTGCTCGACGGCACTGAAGCTTTCTTT.